The rows below give T cell receptor beta chains drawn from one sample of a study of T cells after yellow fever vaccination. Each CDR3 protein gets one entry after TCRdb re-called the 5' RACE reads with MiXCR. The data contain 300,000 to 350,000 distinct CDR3 sequences, about 7.8% of them singletons. The starting material was PBMCs, obtained about 49 days after the first yellow fever vaccination. The receptors come from a man between 18 and 29 years old who received the YFV17D yellow fever vaccine. Each CDR3 is given with its conserved first and last residue. The order of the fields is D gene, clone size, J gene, V gene, CDR3 protein, CDR3 DNA. The D gene is left open where the match is weak. Some rows mark clone size as missing; the rest say once, few, many or name a class of expanded clone.

>-|-|TRBJ2-3|TRBV12-3/TRBV12-4
CASRPSLAGLSTDTQYF
TGTGCCAGCCGCCCGTCGCTAGCCGGGTTGAGCACAGATACGCAGTATTTT
>TRBD1|many|TRBJ2-2|TRBV5-5
CASSLVGRGRSTGELFF
TGTGCCAGCAGCTTGGTTGGCAGGGGGCGAAGCACCGGGGAGCTGTTTTTT
>TRBD2|many|TRBJ2-5|TRBV7-3
CASSPGLAGPQETQYF
TGTGCCAGCAGCCCAGGGCTAGCGGGACCCCAAGAGACCCAGTACTTC
>-|-|TRBJ2-1|TRBV6-5
CASSYSRWSYNEQFF
TGTGCCAGCAGTTACTCTAGGTGGTCCTACAATGAGCAGTTCTTC
>-|-|TRBJ1-1|TRBV7-2
CASSLAAVPEAFF
TGTGCCAGCAGCTTAGCGGCCGTCCCTGAAGCTTTCTTT
>TRBD1|few|TRBJ2-1|TRBV5-1
CASSPTTGGYYNEQFF
TGCGCCAGCAGCCCGACAACAGGGGGCTACTACAATGAGCAGTTCTTC
>-|few|TRBJ1-1|TRBV12-3/TRBV12-4
CASSSYSAGTAFF
TGTGCCAGCAGTTCGTACAGTGCAGGGACGGCTTTCTTT
>TRBD1|-|TRBJ1-1|TRBV5-1
CASSFGQDTEAFF
TGCGCCAGCAGCTTCGGACAGGACACTGAAGCTTTCTTT
>-|-|TRBJ1-1|TRBV5-1
CASTQGFGNTEAFF
TGCGCCAGCACCCAGGGGTTCGGGAACACTGAAGCTTTCTTT
>-|many|TRBJ2-1|TRBV20-1
CSARGRDNYNEQFF
TGCAGTGCTAGAGGCAGGGACAACTACAATGAGCAGTTCTTC
>-|-|TRBJ2-1|TRBV19
CASSRGLGAYNEQFF
TGTGCCAGTAGTAGGGGTCTGGGGGCATACAATGAGCAGTTCTTC
>-|few|TRBJ1-1|TRBV6-1
CASSFATNTEAFF
TGTGCCAGCAGCTTTGCTACGAACACTGAAGCTTTCTTT
>-|-|TRBJ1-2|TRBV12-3/TRBV12-4
CASSFPGQGGYTF
TGTGCCAGCAGTTTTCCCGGGCAGGGCGGCTACACCTTC
>TRBD1|few|TRBJ2-2|TRBV20-1
CSARRQGNTGELFF
TGCAGTGCTCGTCGACAGGGGAACACCGGGGAGCTGTTTTTT
>TRBD1|-|TRBJ2-3|TRBV4-3
CASSHPGTGTTDTQYF
TGCGCCAGCAGCCACCCCGGGACAGGGACGACAGATACGCAGTATTTT
>-|few|TRBJ2-5|TRBV7-9
CASSFGPPETQYF
TGTGCCAGCAGCTTTGGGCCCCCCGAGACCCAGTACTTC